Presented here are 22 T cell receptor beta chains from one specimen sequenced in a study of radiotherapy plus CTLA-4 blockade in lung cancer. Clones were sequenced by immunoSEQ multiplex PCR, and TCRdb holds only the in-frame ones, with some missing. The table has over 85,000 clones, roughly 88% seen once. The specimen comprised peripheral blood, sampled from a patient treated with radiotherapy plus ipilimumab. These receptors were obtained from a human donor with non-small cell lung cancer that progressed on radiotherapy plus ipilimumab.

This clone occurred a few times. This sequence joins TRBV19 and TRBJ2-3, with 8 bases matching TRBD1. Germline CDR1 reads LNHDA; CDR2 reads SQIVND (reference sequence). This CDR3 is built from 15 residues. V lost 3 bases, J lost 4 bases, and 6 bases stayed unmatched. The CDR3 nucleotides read TGTGCCAGTAGTATCCAGGGGGCTCCCCCAGATACGCAGTATTTT. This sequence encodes CASSIQGAPPDTQYF.

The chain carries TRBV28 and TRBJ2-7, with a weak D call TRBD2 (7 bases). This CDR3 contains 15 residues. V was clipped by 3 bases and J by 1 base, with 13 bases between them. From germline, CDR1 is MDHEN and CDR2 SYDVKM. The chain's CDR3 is CASSFTGGPSYEQYF. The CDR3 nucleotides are TGTGCCAGCAGTTTTACCGGGGGGCCATCCTACGAGCAGTACTTC. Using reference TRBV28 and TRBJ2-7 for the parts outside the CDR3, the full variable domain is DVKVTQSSRYLVKRTGEKVFLECVQDMDHENMFWYRQDPGLGLRLIYFSYDVKMKEKGDIPEGYSVSREKKERFSLILESASTNQTSMYLCASSFTGGPSYEQYFGPGTRLTVT.

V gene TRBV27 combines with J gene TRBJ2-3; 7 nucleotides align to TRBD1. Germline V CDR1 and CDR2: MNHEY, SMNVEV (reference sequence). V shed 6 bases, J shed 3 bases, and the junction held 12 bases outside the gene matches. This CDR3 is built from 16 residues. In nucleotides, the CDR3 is TGTGCCAGCAGAGTAACAGGGGTTTCATGGACAGATACGCAGTATTTT. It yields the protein CASRVTGVSWTDTQYF.

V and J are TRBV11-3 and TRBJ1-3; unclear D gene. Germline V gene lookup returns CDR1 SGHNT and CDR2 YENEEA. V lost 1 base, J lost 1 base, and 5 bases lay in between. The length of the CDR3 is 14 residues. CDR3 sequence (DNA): TGTGCCAGCAGCTTAGGGGTTTCTGGAAACACCATATATTTT. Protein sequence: CASSLGVSGNTIYF.

The CDR3 DNA reads TGTGCCAGCAGCGTAGGAGCTAGCGGGGGGGGTAGCACAGATACGCAGTATTTT. It is translated as CASSVGASGGGSTDTQYF. The V call is TRBV9, the J call TRBJ2-3, with 12 bases matching TRBD2. CDR3 length: 18 residues. Germline-derived CDR1 and CDR2 are SGDLS and YYNGEE. Trimming cost V 0 bases and J 0 bases; bases outside gene matches: 5.

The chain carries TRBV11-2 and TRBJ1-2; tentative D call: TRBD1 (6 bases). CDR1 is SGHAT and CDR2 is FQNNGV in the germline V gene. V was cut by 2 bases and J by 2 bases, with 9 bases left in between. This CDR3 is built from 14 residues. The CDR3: CASSLRGRNYGYTF. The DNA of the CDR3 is TGTGCCAGCAGCTTACGGGGGCGCAACTATGGCTACACCTTC.

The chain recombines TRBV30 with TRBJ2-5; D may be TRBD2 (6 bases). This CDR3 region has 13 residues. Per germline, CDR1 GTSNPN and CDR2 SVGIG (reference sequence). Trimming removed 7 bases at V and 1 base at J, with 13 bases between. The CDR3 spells CAFRRGSQETQYF. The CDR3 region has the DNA TGTGCCTTCCGCCGGGGGAGCCAAGAGACCCAGTACTTC.

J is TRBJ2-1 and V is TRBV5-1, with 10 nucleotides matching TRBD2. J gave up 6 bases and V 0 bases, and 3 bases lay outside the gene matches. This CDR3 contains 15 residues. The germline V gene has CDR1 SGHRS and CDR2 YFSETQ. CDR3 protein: CASSLGLAGSNEQFF. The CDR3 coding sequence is TGCGCCAGCAGCTTGGGACTAGCGGGCAGCAATGAGCAGTTCTTC. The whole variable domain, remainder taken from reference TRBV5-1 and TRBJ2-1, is KAGVTQTPRYLIKTRGQQVTLSCSPISGHRSVSWYQQTPGQGLQFLFEYFSETQRNKGNFPGRFSGRQFSNSRSEMNVSTLELGDSALYLCASSLGLAGSNEQFFGPGTRLTVL.

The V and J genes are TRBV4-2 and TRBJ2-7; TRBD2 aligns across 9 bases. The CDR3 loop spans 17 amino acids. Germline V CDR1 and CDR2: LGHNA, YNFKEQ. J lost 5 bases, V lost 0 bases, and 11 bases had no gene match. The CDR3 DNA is TGTGCCAGCAGCCAAGATCTCGGAGCGGGAGGTCGGAACGAGCAGTACTTC. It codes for CASSQDLGAGGRNEQYF.

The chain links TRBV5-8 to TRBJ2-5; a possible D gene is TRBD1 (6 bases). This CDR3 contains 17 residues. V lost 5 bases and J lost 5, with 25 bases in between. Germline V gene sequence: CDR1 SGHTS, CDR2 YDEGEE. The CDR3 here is CASRRFTGPGALETQYF. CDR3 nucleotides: TGTGCCAGCAGACGATTCACGGGGCCAGGGGCATTGGAGACCCAGTACTTC.

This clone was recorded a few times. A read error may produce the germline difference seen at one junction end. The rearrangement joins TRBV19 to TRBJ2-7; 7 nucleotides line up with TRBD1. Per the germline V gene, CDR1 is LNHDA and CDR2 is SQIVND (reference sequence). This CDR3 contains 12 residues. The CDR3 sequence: CASSANRGTLQF. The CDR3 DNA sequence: TGTGCCAGTAGTGCCAACAGGGGCACTTTACAGTTC.

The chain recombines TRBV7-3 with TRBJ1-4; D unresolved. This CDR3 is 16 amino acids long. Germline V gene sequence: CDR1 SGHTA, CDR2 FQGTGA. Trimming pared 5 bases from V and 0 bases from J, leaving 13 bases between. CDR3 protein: CASSPQNVATNEKLFF. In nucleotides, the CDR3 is TGTGCCAGCAGCCCCCAGAATGTGGCAACTAATGAAAAACTGTTTTTT.

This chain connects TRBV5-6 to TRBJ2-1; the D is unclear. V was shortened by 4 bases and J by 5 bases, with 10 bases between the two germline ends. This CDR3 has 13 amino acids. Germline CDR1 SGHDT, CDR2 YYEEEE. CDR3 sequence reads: CASSPSMDNEQFF. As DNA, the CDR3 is TGTGCCAGCAGCCCCAGCATGGACAATGAGCAGTTCTTC.

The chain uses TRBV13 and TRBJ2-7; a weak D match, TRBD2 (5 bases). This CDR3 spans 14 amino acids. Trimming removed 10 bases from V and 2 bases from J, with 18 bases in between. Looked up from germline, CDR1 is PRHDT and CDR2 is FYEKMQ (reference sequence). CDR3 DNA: TGTGCCACCGGCTCAAGGACTCCCCCCTACGAGCAGTACTTC. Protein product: CATGSRTPPYEQYF.

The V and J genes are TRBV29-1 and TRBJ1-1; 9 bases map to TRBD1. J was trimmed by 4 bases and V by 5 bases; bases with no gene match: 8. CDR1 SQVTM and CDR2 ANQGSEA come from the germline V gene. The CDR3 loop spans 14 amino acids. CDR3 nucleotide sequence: TGCAGCGTTAAGTTACAGGGGGCCTCCACTGAAGCTTTCTTT. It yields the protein CSVKLQGASTEAFF.

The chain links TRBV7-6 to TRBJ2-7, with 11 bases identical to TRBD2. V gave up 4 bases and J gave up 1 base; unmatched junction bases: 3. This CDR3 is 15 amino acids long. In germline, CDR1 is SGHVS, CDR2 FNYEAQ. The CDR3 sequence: CASSSTSGGSYEQYF. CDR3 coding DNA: TGTGCCAGCAGCTCAACTAGCGGGGGTTCCTACGAGCAGTACTTC.

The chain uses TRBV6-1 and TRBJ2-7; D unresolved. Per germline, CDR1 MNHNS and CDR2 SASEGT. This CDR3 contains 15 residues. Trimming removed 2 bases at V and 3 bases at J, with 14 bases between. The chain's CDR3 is CASSETSASDYEQYF. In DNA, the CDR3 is TGTGCCAGCAGTGAAACGTCTGCTAGTGACTACGAGCAGTACTTC.

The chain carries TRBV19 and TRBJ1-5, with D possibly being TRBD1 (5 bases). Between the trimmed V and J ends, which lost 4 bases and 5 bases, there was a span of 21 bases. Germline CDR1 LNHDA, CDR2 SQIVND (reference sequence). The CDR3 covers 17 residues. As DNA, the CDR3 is TGTGCCAGTAGTACTCCTACGGGACGGGCCCGCGATCAGCCCCAGCATTTT. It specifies CASSTPTGRARDQPQHF.

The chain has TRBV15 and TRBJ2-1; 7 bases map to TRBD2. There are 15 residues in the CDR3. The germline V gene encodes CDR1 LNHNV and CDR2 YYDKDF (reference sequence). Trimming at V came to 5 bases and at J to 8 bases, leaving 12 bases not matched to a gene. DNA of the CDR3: TGTGCCACCAGCCCCCGTAGAGCGGGGTGGGATGAGCAGTTCTTC. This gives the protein CATSPRRAGWDEQFF.

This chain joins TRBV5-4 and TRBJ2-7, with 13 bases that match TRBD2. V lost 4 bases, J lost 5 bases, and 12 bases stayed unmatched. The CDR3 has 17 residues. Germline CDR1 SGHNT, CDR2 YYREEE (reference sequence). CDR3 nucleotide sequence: TGTGCCAGCAGCACGGCCCAACTAGCGGGAGGGCCACACGAGCAGTACTTC. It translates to CASSTAQLAGGPHEQYF.

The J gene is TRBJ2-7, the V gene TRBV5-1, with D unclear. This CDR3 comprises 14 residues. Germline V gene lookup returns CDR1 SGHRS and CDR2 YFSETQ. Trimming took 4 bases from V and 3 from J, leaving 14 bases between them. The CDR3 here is CASSARQSDYEQYF. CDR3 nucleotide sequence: TGCGCCAGCAGCGCCAGGCAATCAGACTACGAGCAGTACTTC.

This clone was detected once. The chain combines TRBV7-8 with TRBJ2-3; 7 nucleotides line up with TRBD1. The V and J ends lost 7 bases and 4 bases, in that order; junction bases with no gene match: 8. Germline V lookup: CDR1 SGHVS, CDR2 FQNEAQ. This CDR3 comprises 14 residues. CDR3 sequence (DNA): TGTGCCAGCACCCAACAGGGGCCGGCAGATACGCAGTATTTT. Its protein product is CASTQQGPADTQYF. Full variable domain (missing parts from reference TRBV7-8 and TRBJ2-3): GAGVSQSPRYKVAKRGQDVALRCDPISGHVSLFWYQQALGQGPEFLTYFQNEAQLDKSGLPSDRFFAERPEGSVSTLKIQRTQQEDSAVYLCASTQQGPADTQYFGPGTRLTVL.